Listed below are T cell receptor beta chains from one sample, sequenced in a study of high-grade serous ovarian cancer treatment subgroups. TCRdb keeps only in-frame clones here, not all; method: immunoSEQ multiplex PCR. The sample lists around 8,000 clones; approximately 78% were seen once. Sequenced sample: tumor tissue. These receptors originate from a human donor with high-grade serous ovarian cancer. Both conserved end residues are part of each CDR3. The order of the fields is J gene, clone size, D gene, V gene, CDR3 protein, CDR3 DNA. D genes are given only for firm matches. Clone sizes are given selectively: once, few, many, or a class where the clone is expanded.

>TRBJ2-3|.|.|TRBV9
CASALLGLGTDTQYF
TGTGCCAGCGCCCTCCTTGGACTCGGCACAGATACGCAGTATTTT
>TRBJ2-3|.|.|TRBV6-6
CASSYSPSSTDTQYF
TGTGCCAGCAGTTACTCCCCCAGCAGCACAGATACGCAGTATTTT
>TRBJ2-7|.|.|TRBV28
CASSLGIHYEQYF
TGTGCCAGCAGTCTCGGGATCCACTACGAGCAGTACTTC
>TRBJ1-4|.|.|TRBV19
CASSMVETAGEKLFF
TGTGCCAGTAGTATGGTGGAGACAGCGGGTGAAAAACTGTTTTTT
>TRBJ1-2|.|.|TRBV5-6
CASSLGRVYGYTF
TGTGCCAGCAGTCTGGGACGCGTCTATGGCTACACCTTC
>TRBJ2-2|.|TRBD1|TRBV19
CASRHRGDTGELFF
TGTGCCAGTCGACACAGGGGGGACACCGGGGAGCTGTTTTTT
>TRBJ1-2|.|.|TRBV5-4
CASSLGGGSNNYGYTF
TGTGCCAGCAGCTTGGGGGGGGGCAGTAATAACTATGGCTACACCTTC
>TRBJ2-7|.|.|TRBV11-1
CASRDQGQGEQYF
TGTGCCAGCCGAGATCAGGGGCAGGGCGAGCAGTACTTC
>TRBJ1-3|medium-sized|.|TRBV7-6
CASSLEIGSGNTIYF
TGTGCCAGCAGCTTAGAGATAGGCTCTGGAAACACCATATATTTT
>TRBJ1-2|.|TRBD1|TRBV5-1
CASSYRTGTGGQYGYTF
TGCGCCAGCAGCTACCGAACCGGGACAGGGGGCCAATATGGCTACACCTTC
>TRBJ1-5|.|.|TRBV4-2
CASSFDDQPQHF
TGTGCCAGCAGCTTCGACGATCAGCCCCAGCATTTT
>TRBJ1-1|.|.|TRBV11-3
CASSYETGVNTEAFF
TGTGCCAGCAGTTACGAGACAGGTGTGAACACTGAAGCTTTCTTT
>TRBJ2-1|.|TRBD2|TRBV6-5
CASSFSGRALDEQFF
TGTGCCAGCAGTTTCAGCGGGAGGGCCCTCGATGAGCAGTTCTTC
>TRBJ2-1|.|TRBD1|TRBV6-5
CASSSGQDRGQFF
TGTGCCAGCAGCTCAGGACAGGATCGGGGGCAGTTCTTC
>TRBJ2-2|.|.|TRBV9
CASSLTNTANTGELFF
TGTGCCAGCAGCCTTACTAATACAGCGAACACCGGGGAGCTGTTTTTT
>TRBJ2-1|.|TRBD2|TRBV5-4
CASSLRLAGGNEQFF
TGTGCCAGCAGCTTGAGACTAGCGGGAGGAAATGAGCAGTTCTTC
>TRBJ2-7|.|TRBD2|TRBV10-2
CASIDGLSGGGYEQYF
TGCGCCAGCATCGACGGACTTAGCGGGGGGGGTTACGAGCAGTACTTC
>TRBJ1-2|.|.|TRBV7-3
CASSLGGRGGYTF
TGTGCCAGCAGCTTAGGGGGGCGGGGTGGCTACACCTTC
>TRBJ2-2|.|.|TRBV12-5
CASGLVTGPANTGELFF
TGTGCTAGTGGTTTGGTTACGGGCCCGGCGAACACCGGGGAGCTGTTTTTT
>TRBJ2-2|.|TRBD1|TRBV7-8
CASSLAQDRGFSGELFF
TGTGCCAGCAGCTTAGCGCAGGACAGGGGTTTCAGCGGGGAGCTGTTTTTT
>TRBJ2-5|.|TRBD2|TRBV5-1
CASSPPTSRETQYF
TGCGCCAGCAGCCCACCGACTAGCCGTGAGACCCAGTACTTC
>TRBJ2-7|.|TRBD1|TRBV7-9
CASSPSQGYYEQYF
TGTGCCAGCAGCCCCTCACAGGGGTACTACGAGCAGTACTTC
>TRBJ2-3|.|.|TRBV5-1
CASRLAGGGTDTQYF
TGCGCCAGCAGACTAGCAGGGGGAGGCACAGATACGCAGTATTTT
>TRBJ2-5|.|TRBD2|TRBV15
CATRGGNGETQYF
TGTGCCACCCGGGGAGGGAATGGGGAGACCCAGTACTTC
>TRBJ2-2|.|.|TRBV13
CASSLSGTVEAVPANTGELFF
TGTGCCAGCAGCTTAAGCGGGACAGTTGAGGCGGTCCCCGCGAACACCGGGGAGCTGTTTTTT
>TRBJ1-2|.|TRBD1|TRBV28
CASSLDRGNYGYTF
TGTGCCAGCAGTCTCGACAGGGGTAACTATGGCTACACCTTC
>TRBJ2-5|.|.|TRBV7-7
CASSFSSDPQETQYF
TGTGCTAGCAGCTTTAGTTCAGACCCACAAGAGACCCAGTACTTC
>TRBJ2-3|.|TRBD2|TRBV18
CASSPPSSGRTDTQYF
TGTGCCAGCTCACCACCGTCTAGCGGGAGGACAGATACGCAGTATTTT
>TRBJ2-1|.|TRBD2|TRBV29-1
CSVGRTRSNEQFF
TGCAGCGTTGGCCGGACTAGGAGCAATGAGCAGTTCTTC
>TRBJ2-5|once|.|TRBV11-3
CASAQAAGQETQYF
TGTGCCAGCGCCCAGGCCGCGGGCCAAGAGACCCAGTACTTC
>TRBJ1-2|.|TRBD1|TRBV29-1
CSVDDRGDAYYGYTF
TGCAGCGTTGATGACAGGGGAGATGCGTACTATGGCTACACCTTC
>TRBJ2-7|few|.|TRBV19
CASSPRGSYEQYF
TGTGCCAGTAGTCCCAGGGGCTCCTACGAGCAGTACTTC